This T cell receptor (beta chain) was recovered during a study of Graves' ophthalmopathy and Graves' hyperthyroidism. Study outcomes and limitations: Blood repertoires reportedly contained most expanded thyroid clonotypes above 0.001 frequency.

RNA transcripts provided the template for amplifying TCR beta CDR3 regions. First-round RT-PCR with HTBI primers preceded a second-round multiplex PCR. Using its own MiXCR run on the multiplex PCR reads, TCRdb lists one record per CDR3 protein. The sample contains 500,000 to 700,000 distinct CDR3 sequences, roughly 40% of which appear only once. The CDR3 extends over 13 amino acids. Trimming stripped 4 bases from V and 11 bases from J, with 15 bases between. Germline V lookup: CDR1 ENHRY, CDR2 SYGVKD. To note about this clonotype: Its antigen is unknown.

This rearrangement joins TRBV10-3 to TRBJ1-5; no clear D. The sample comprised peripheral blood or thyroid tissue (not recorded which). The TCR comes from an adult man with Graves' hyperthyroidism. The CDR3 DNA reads TGTGCCATCAGTGCTAGCGGGAGGGAGACCCAGCATTTT. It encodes CAISASGRETQHF.